The clone carrying this T cell receptor (beta chain) was seen a handful of times. Its antigen is unidentified. The CDR3 consists of 13 residues. After removal of 9 bases from V and 2 bases from J, the junction contained 4 bases not matched to a gene. Germline values: CDR1 LNHDA, CDR2 SQIVND (reference sequence). This record comes from a study of T-cell memory formation after mild COVID-19. Study-wide background: Largely donor-specific sequence clusters came from a couple of donors. General observations from the study: Clones that contracted clustered mainly in CM and EM if CD4+ and in EMRA if CD8+. Contracting clones from day 15 to 85 showed balanced CD4/CD8; later expanders favored CD4+.

UMIs and sample barcodes were carried by the TCR alpha and TCR beta cDNA libraries that 5'RACE produced using constant-segment primers. Via MiXCR, TCRdb re-called the 5' RACE reads, giving one row per CDR3 protein. The sample includes approximately 250,000 distinct CDR3 sequences, approximately 15% of them seen just once. V usage is TRBV19 and J usage is TRBJ1-1, with 9 bases identical to TRBD1. Sequencing was done on a sample of PBMCs or a T cell subset sorted from them (not recorded which). The sequence was collected from a man between 18 and 29 years old who had mild COVID-19 (a few samples of this study predate the infection). Cell type and time point are not known. Here the CDR3 reads CASITGGNTEAFF. CDR3 DNA sequence: TGTGCCAGCATTACAGGGGGCAACACTGAAGCTTTCTTT.